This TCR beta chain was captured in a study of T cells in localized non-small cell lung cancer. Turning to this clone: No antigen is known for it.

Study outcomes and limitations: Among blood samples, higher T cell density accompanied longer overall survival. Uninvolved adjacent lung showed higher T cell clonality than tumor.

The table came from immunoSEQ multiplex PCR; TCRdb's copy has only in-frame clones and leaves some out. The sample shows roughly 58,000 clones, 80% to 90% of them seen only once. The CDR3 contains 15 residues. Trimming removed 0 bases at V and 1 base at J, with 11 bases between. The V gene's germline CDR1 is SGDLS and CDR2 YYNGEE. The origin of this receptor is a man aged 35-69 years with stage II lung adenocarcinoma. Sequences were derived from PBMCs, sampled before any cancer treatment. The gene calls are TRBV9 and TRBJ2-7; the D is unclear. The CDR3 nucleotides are TGTGCCAGCAGCGTAGGAACAGAACTATCCTACGAGCAGTACTTC. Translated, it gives CASSVGTELSYEQYF.